One sample yielded the 12 T cell receptor beta chains listed below, sequenced in a study of OX40 agonist ivuxolimab in advanced cancers. Libraries were prepared by immunoSEQ multiplex PCR; TCRdb keeps only in-frame clonotypes and omits some of them. The sample lists approximately 87,000 clones, 92% seen once, with around 3.3% in the top ten. Sequencing used CD4+ or CD8+ T cells sorted from blood, obtained in a trial of the OX40 agonist ivuxolimab. These receptors were taken from an adult with an advanced solid tumor such as melanoma, head and neck, liver or kidney cancer.

The chain carries TRBV18 and TRBJ1-6; 7 bases fit TRBD1. Germline CDR1 and CDR2: KGHSH and LQKENI. The junction had 6 bases not matched to a gene; V was cut back by 0 bases and J by 7 bases. This CDR3 has 16 amino acids. The DNA for the CDR3 is TGTGCCAGCTCACCACCGAGTGTGACAGGGAATTCACCCCTCCACTTT. Translating gives CASSPPSVTGNSPLHF.

The CDR3 DNA reads TGTGCCAGCAGTCCCGGGACGGCTACTGAAGCTTTCTTT. Translation gives CASSPGTATEAFF. V is TRBV6-5 and J is TRBJ1-1; D might be TRBD1 (5 bases). The CDR3 consists of 13 residues. The V end was cut by 5 bases, the J end by 5 bases, with 12 bases between. The V gene's germline CDR1 is MNHEY and CDR2 SVGAGI.

The chain is built from TRBV6-6 and TRBJ2-7, with D unresolved. The germline V gene has CDR1 MNHNY and CDR2 SVGAGI (reference sequence). This CDR3 has 12 residues. The V end was cut by 7 bases, the J end by 1 base, with 8 bases between. Written as DNA, the CDR3 is TGTGCCAGCACTGGACCTTCCTACGAGCAGTACTTC. It codes for CASTGPSYEQYF.

The chain links TRBV11-2 to TRBJ2-7; D not resolved. The CDR3 contains 11 residues. Germline V gene lookup returns CDR1 SGHAT and CDR2 FQNNGV. The V end lost 1 base, the J end lost 5 bases, and 3 bases lay between the germline ends. CDR3: CASSLGNEQYF. As DNA, the CDR3 is TGTGCCAGCAGCTTAGGGAACGAGCAGTACTTC.

The J gene is TRBJ2-7, the V gene TRBV12-5, with 10 nucleotides matching TRBD2. V was pared by 4 bases and J by 7 bases, with 16 bases of the junction left unmatched. From germline, CDR1 is LGHNT and CDR2 FRNRAP. This CDR3 is built from 17 residues. The CDR3 loop reads CASGSVLAGVWGWEQYF. The CDR3 DNA reads TGTGCTAGTGGTTCCGTCCTAGCGGGAGTATGGGGCTGGGAGCAGTACTTC.

The V and J genes are TRBV27 and TRBJ1-1; the D is unclear. V lost 5 bases to trimming and J lost 5 bases, with 21 bases between them. The CDR3 is 16 residues long. The germline V gene has CDR1 MNHEY and CDR2 SMNVEV (reference sequence). The CDR3 bases are TGTGCCAGCAGTCACCTCACCCGAGAGGGTTCAACTGAAGCTTTCTTT. This translates into CASSHLTREGSTEAFF.

The count of this clone is one. This chain connects TRBV6-1 to TRBJ1-1; tentative D call: TRBD1 (5 bases). The V end was cut by 2 bases, the J end by 1 base, with 11 bases between. This CDR3 is 15 amino acids long. Germline-derived CDR1 and CDR2 are MNHNS and SASEGT. CDR3 sequence (DNA): TGTGCCAGCAGTGAATTGGGACGGACGAACACTGAAGCTTTCTTT. It yields the protein CASSELGRTNTEAFF.

The chain is built from TRBV4-3 and TRBJ2-3; possible D gene TRBD1, 5 bases. V lost 4 bases and J 1 base, leaving 18 bases between the germline ends. The CDR3 has 17 residues. From germline, CDR1 is LGHNA and CDR2 YSLEER. The CDR3 DNA is TGCGCCAGCAGCCTTATTTCGACGACAGTTCGCACAGATACGCAGTATTTT. Its protein product is CASSLISTTVRTDTQYF.

The CDR3: CASSAEGEETQYF. CDR3 coding DNA: TGTGCCAGCAGCGCGGAGGGTGAAGAGACCCAGTACTTC. This chain joins TRBV5-6 and TRBJ2-5, with a weak D call TRBD2 (6 bases). The CDR3 is 13 amino acids. V lost 4 bases to trimming and J lost 3 bases, with 10 bases between them. Looked up from germline, CDR1 is SGHDT and CDR2 is YYEEEE.

The genes are TRBV13 and TRBJ2-1; 7 positions agree with TRBD1. CDR3 length equals 17 residues. The V gene end was trimmed by 5 bases and the J gene end by 1 base; junction bases not matched to a gene: 11. Looked up from germline, CDR1 is PRHDT and CDR2 is FYEKMQ (reference sequence). Written as DNA, the CDR3 is TGTGCCAGCAGCCCCACCTCAGGCAGGGGGTCCTACAATGAGCAGTTCTTC. Its translation is CASSPTSGRGSYNEQFF.

The sample holds a few counts of this clone. The chain recombines TRBV19 with TRBJ1-2; 10 nucleotides match TRBD1. V gave up 5 bases and J gave up 4 bases; unmatched junction bases: 4. The CDR3 covers 14 residues. CDR1 and CDR2 from the germline V gene are LNHDA and SQIVND (reference sequence). The CDR3 loop is CASSDRGLGYGYTF. The CDR3 DNA is TGTGCCAGTAGTGACAGGGGGCTGGGCTATGGCTACACCTTC.

In its sample, this clone was seen once. V and J are TRBV7-9 and TRBJ2-3; 8 bases line up with TRBD2. CDR3 length equals 15 residues. Germline values: CDR1 SEHNR, CDR2 FQNEAQ (reference sequence). With V trimmed by 7 bases and J by 2 bases, 8 bases remained unmatched. CDR3 amino acids: CASTSLTSATDTQYF. For the CDR3, the DNA is TGTGCCAGCACCTCGTTGACTAGCGCCACAGATACGCAGTATTTT.